The 27 T cell receptor beta chains presented below share a single source sample, sequenced in a study of T cells in Graves' hyperthyroidism and ophthalmopathy. It was RNA transcripts that yielded the amplified TCR beta CDR3 regions. The study used the HTBI primer set for a first-round RT-PCR of the TCR CDR3. TCRdb re-called the multiplex PCR reads through MiXCR, storing one row per CDR3 protein. Among approximately 590,000 distinct CDR3 sequences listed, around 46% were seen once. The sample taken for sequencing was peripheral blood or thyroid tissue (not recorded which). Receptors originate from a woman in her late teens or twenties with Graves' hyperthyroidism.

This chain joins TRBV25-1 and TRBJ1-5, with no clear D. CDR3 length: 12 residues. Germline CDR1 MGHDK, CDR2 SYGVNS. The V gene lost 6 bases and the J gene lost 2 bases, with 5 bases spanning the gap. The DNA for the CDR3 is TGTGCCAGCAGACGTCGCAATCAGCCCCAGCATTTT. Translation gives CASRRRNQPQHF.

In this sample, this clonotype turned up a few times. This chain joins TRBV2 and TRBJ2-5, with TRBD2 identical over 8 bases. V dropped 6 bases and J dropped 0; count of bases not matched to a gene: 9. Germline V lookup: CDR1 SNHLY, CDR2 FYNNEI. The CDR3 spans 16 residues. The CDR3 DNA follows: TGTGCCAGCAGATCGTTAGCGGGAAGGTACCAAGAGACCCAGTACTTC. The encoded protein is CASRSLAGRYQETQYF. The full variable domain, its missing parts supplied by reference TRBV2 and TRBJ2-5, is EPEVTQTPSHQVTQMGQEVILRCVPISNHLYFYWYRQILGQKVEFLVSFYNNEISEKSEIFDDQFSVERPDGSNFTLKIRSTKLEDSAMYFCASRSLAGRYQETQYFGPGTRLLVL.

V is TRBV15 and J is TRBJ2-2, with 15 bases fitting TRBD2. The CDR3 consists of 16 residues. With V trimmed by 5 bases and J by 7 bases, 5 bases remained unmatched. Germline V gene data show CDR1 as LNHNV and CDR2 as YYDKDF (reference sequence). The CDR3, as DNA: TGTGCCACCAGCCGGACTAGCGGGAGGGCCGTCGGGGAGCTGTTTTTT. Its protein product is CATSRTSGRAVGELFF.

This clonotype has at least ten counts. This chain uses TRBV29-1 with TRBJ2-7; D is perhaps TRBD1 (5 bases). CDR3 length: 11 amino acids. Trimming removed 7 bases at V and 2 bases at J, with 9 bases between. Germline CDR1 and CDR2: SQVTM and ANQGSEA. CDR3 bases: TGCAGCGCGCGGACAACCTACGAGCAGTACTTC. Translation: CSARTTYEQYF.

The chain combines TRBV2 with TRBJ2-7, with 10 bases that match TRBD2. Germline CDR1 and CDR2: SNHLY and FYNNEI. The V segment lost 7 bases and the J segment 7 bases; nucleotides outside the gene matches: 13. The CDR3 has 15 residues. CDR3 amino acids: CASTPRIAGGREQYF. DNA for the CDR3: TGTGCCAGCACTCCCAGGATAGCGGGAGGAAGAGAGCAGTACTTC.

This chain links TRBV6-5 with TRBJ2-2; D may be TRBD2 (5 bases). V lost 2 bases and J lost 2, with 9 bases in between. Germline values: CDR1 MNHEY, CDR2 SVGAGI. CDR3 length equals 15 residues. The CDR3 reads CASSYRLANTGELFF. CDR3 nucleotide sequence: TGTGCCAGCAGTTACCGCCTAGCAAACACCGGGGAGCTGTTTTTT.

The chain couples TRBV9 to TRBJ1-1, with D hard to call. Trimming took off 5 bases at V and 5 bases at J, with 19 bases between the two ends. The CDR3 is 15 amino acids. Germline values: CDR1 SGDLS, CDR2 YYNGEE. CDR3 bases: TGTGCCAGCAGTGTTTCTTACACCCTTGGGACTGAAGCTTTCTTT. This sequence encodes CASSVSYTLGTEAFF.

This clonotype is a singleton in its sample. A read error may explain this, as a much larger clone is one base away. The chain uses TRBV2 and TRBJ2-7; D uncertain. This CDR3 has 11 amino acids. Germline assignment: CDR1 SNHLY and CDR2 FYNNEI. In DNA form, the CDR3 reads TGTGCCAGCTTTAGGTGGCTCGAGCAGTGCTTC. Its translation: CASFRWLEQCF.

V usage is TRBV7-8 and J usage is TRBJ2-7; 8 bases are a match to TRBD1. The CDR3 runs 15 residues. Germline V gives CDR1 SGHVS, CDR2 FQNEAQ. Trimming took 1 base from V and 4 from J; bases not matched to a gene: 6. The CDR3 DNA is TGTGCCAGCAGCTTAGGGGTCACAGGGGGTTACGAGCAGTACTTC. Protein: CASSLGVTGGYEQYF.

This clonotype occurred once. A single base separates this from a much larger clone, so it may be a read error. V gene TRBV7-1 combines with J gene TRBJ1-4; possible D gene TRBD1, 5 bases. Being an ORF, TRBV7-1 has a function that is uncertain. The CDR3 consists of 12 residues. The CDR3: CAGSSGNEKLFF. The CDR3 bases are TGTGCCGGCAGCTCAGGGAATGAAAAACTGTTTTTT.

The chain is built from TRBV7-9 and TRBJ1-3, with D unresolved. CDR3 length: 15 residues. CDR1 is SEHNR, CDR2 FQNEAQ, per germline (reference sequence). Trimming shortened V by 2 bases and J by 3 bases, and 11 bases separated the two germline ends. The CDR3 loop reads CASSLPAYHGNTIYF. The CDR3 nucleotides read TGTGCCAGCAGCTTACCAGCCTATCATGGAAACACCATATATTTT.

The V gene is TRBV9, the J gene TRBJ2-5, with D perhaps TRBD1 or TRBD2 (6 bases each). The germline V gene has CDR1 SGDLS and CDR2 YYNGEE. V lost 3 bases, J lost 4 bases, and 13 bases lay in between. This CDR3 has 14 amino acids. The CDR3 DNA is TGTGCCAGCAGCGGAGGGGGAGGATCAGAGACCCAGTACTTC. Its translation is CASSGGGGSETQYF.

The chain recombines TRBV2 with TRBJ1-6, with D possibly being TRBD1 (5 bases). CDR3 length equals 15 residues. Germline lookup yields CDR1 SNHLY and CDR2 FYNNEI. Trimming took 5 bases from V and 11 from J, leaving 19 bases between them. This CDR3 reads CASSTPGGSGAPLHF. DNA for the CDR3: TGTGCCAGCAGTACCCCCGGGGGGAGTGGGGCACCCCTCCACTTT.

Concerning this clonotype: An end of the junction does not agree with germline; a read error may underlie this. The rearrangement joins TRBV24-1 to TRBJ1-1, with no clear D. The CDR3 has 14 amino acids. From germline, CDR1 is KGHDR and CDR2 SFDVKD. CDR3 residues: CASSDHVGNTEAFF. CDR3 DNA sequence: TGTGCCAGCAGTGACCATGTCGGGAACACTGAAGCTTTCTTT.

With regard to this clonotype: A clone one base away is much larger, so this may be a read error. The CDR3 DNA follows: TGTGCCAGCGGGGCGAGCTCCTACGAGCAGTACTTC. Protein sequence: CASGASSYEQYF. The chain carries TRBV2 and TRBJ2-7, with D possibly matching TRBD1 (5 bases). The CDR3 consists of 12 residues. The V end lost 8 bases, the J end lost 0 bases, and 8 bases lay between the germline ends. Per the germline V gene, CDR1 is SNHLY and CDR2 is FYNNEI.

This chain joins TRBV12-3 or TRBV12-4 and TRBJ1-4; a possible D gene is TRBD1 (5 bases). V lost 6 bases, J lost 7 bases, and 15 bases lay in between. This CDR3 is 14 amino acids long. CDR3 protein: CASRFGGLGEKLFF. CDR3 nucleotide sequence: TGTGCCAGCAGATTCGGGGGATTGGGTGAAAAACTGTTTTTT.

The V gene is TRBV7-6, the J gene TRBJ2-5, with 8 bases fitting TRBD2. The V gene's germline CDR1 is SGHVS and CDR2 FNYEAQ. The CDR3 extends over 16 amino acids. Trimming took 1 base from V and 5 from J; bases not matched to a gene: 9. The CDR3 bases are TGTGCCAGCAGCTTAGATGAGCGGGAGTGGAAGGAGACCCAGTACTTC. It encodes CASSLDEREWKETQYF.

The chain joins TRBV12-3 or TRBV12-4 to TRBJ1-4, with D possibly being TRBD1 (5 bases). V was shortened by 3 bases and J by 8 bases, with 13 bases between the two germline ends. The CDR3 has 14 amino acids. CDR3 DNA sequence: TGTGCCAGCAGTTTCGCAGGGCAGGAAGAAAAACTGTTTTTT. Residues: CASSFAGQEEKLFF.

For this clonotype: Just one base apart from a much larger clone, this may be a read error. The chain uses TRBV2 and TRBJ1-2, with TRBD1 matching over 11 bases. CDR1 is SNHLY, CDR2 FYNNEI, per germline. The CDR3 covers 13 residues. V lost 6 bases and J lost 3; bases outside the gene matches: 0. CDR3 sequence reads: CASRDRGHYGYTF. The CDR3 DNA reads as TGTGCCAGCAGGGACAGGGGGCACTATGGCTACACCTTC.

This clonotype was detected many times. The V call is TRBV2, the J call TRBJ1-5; D is possibly TRBD1 (6 bases). This CDR3 is built from 12 residues. Germline values: CDR1 SNHLY, CDR2 FYNNEI. Trimming pared 6 bases from V and 6 bases from J, leaving 9 bases between. Written as DNA, the CDR3 is TGTGCCAGCAGGACAGGCGCTCAGCCCCAGCATTTT. It yields the protein CASRTGAQPQHF.

The chain couples TRBV20-1 to TRBJ2-7; possible D gene TRBD1, 5 bases. The CDR3 is 13 residues long. Germline loops: CDR1 DFQATT, CDR2 SNEGSKA (reference sequence). The V and J ends lost 8 bases and 0 bases respectively, with 14 bases between them. The CDR3 protein is CSSSQGFSYEQYF. The CDR3 nucleotides are TGCAGTTCCAGCCAGGGTTTCTCCTACGAGCAGTACTTC.

This clonotype was detected many times. The V gene is TRBV24-1, the J gene TRBJ1-2; 7 nucleotides line up with TRBD1. The germline CDR1 and CDR2 sequences are KGHDR and SFDVKD. Trimming took 4 bases from V and 2 from J; bases not matched to a gene: 3. The CDR3 is 14 residues long. As DNA, the CDR3 is TGTGCCACCAGTGACGCCAGGGGGAACTATGGCTACACCTTC. This sequence encodes CATSDARGNYGYTF.

This sequence joins TRBV25-1 and TRBJ1-2; 9 positions agree with TRBD1. CDR1 is MGHDK and CDR2 is SYGVNS in the germline V gene. Trimming removed 6 bases from V and 2 bases from J; junction bases left unmatched: 7. This CDR3 is 15 amino acids long. The CDR3 reads CASSDKGQGNYGYTF. CDR3 in DNA: TGTGCCAGCAGCGATAAGGGACAGGGAAACTATGGCTACACCTTC.

Points on this clonotype: A read error may explain this, as a much larger clone is one base away. The J gene is TRBJ1-4, the V gene TRBV7-9, with D uncertain. Deletions cut 5 bases from V and 2 bases from J, with 9 bases between. CDR1 and CDR2 from the germline V gene are SEHNR and FQNEAQ (reference sequence). The CDR3 totals 14 residues. CDR3 in DNA: TGTGCCAGCAGCCAACTAGACACTAATGAAAAACTGTTTTTT. It yields the protein CASSQLDTNEKLFF.

The chain recombines TRBV20-1 with TRBJ1-2, with D perhaps TRBD1 (5 bases). CDR1 is DFQATT and CDR2 is SNEGSKA in the germline V gene (reference sequence). The CDR3 has 12 residues. The V end was cut by 6 bases, the J end by 5 bases, with 13 bases between. CDR3 residues: CSALGGEYGYTF. The CDR3 DNA sequence: TGCAGTGCCCTGGGGGGGGAATATGGCTACACCTTC.

This clonotype was seen at least ten times. V is TRBV29-1 and J is TRBJ2-7, with D possibly matching TRBD2 (5 bases). V was cut by 2 bases and J by 4 bases, with 12 bases left in between. The germline V gene has CDR1 SQVTM and CDR2 ANQGSEA. The CDR3 is 13 residues long. DNA of the CDR3: TGCAGCGTTGAATCTAGCATCTCATACGAGCAGTACTTC. As protein: CSVESSISYEQYF.

A remark on this clonotype: A much larger clone lies a single base off, so this may be a read error. This sequence joins TRBV6-1 and TRBJ1-1, with D tentatively TRBD1 (6 bases). V was trimmed by 3 bases and J by 3 bases, leaving 8 bases between them. This CDR3 has 13 residues. CDR1 MNHNS and CDR2 SASEGT come from the germline V gene. The CDR3 sequence is CASSDQGYTEAFF. DNA of the CDR3: TGTGCCAGCAGTGACCAGGGGTACACTGAAGCTTTCTTT.